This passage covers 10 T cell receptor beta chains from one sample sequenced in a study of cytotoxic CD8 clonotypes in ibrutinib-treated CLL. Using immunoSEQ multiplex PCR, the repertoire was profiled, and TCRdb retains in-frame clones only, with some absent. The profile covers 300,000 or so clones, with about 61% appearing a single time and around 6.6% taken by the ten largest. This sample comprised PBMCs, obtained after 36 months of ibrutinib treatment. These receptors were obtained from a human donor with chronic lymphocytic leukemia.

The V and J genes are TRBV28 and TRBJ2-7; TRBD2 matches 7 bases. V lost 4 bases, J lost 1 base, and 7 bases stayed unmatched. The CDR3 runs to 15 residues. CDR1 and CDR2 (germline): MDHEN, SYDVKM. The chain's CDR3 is CASSSPGGGSYEQYF. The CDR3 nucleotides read TGTGCCAGCAGTTCGCCTGGGGGGGGTTCCTACGAGCAGTACTTC. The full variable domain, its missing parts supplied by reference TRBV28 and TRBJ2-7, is DVKVTQSSRYLVKRTGEKVFLECVQDMDHENMFWYRQDPGLGLRLIYFSYDVKMKEKGDIPEGYSVSREKKERFSLILESASTNQTSMYLCASSSPGGGSYEQYFGPGTRLTVT.

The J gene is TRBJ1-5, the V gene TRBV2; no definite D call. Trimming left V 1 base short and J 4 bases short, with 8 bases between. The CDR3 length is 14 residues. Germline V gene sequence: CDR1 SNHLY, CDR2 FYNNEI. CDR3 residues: CASSEGIPNQPQHF. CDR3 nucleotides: TGTGCCAGCAGTGAAGGAATCCCTAATCAGCCCCAGCATTTT.

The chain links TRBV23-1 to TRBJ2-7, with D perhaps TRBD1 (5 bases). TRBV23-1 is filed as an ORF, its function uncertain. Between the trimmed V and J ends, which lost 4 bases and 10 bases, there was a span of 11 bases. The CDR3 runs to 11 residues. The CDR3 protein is CASSRMGHQYF. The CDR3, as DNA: TGCGCCAGCAGTCGGATGGGGCATCAGTACTTC.

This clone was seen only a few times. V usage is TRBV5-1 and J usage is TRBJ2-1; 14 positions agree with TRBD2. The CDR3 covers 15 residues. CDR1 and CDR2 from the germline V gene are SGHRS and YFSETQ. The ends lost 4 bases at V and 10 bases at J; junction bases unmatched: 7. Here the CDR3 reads CASSATSGGAGEQFF. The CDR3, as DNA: TGCGCCAGCAGCGCGACTAGCGGGGGGGCCGGAGAGCAGTTCTTC.

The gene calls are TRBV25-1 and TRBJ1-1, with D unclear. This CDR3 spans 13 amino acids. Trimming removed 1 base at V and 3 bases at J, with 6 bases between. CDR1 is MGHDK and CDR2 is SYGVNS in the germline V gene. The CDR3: CASSELGDTEAFF. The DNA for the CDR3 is TGTGCCAGCAGTGAATTGGGAGACACTGAAGCTTTCTTT.

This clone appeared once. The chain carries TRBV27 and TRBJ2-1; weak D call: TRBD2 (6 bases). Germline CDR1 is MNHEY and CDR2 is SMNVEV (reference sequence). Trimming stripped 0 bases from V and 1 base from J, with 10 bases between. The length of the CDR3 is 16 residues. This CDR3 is CASSLSGGLSYNEQFF. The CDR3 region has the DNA TGTGCCAGCAGTTTATCGGGTGGACTATCCTACAATGAGCAGTTCTTC.

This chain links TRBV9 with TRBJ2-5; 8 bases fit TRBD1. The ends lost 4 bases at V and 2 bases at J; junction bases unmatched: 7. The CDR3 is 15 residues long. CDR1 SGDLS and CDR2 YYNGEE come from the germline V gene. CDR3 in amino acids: CASSHDRGSQETQYF. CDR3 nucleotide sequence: TGTGCCAGCAGCCACGACAGGGGATCACAAGAGACCCAGTACTTC.

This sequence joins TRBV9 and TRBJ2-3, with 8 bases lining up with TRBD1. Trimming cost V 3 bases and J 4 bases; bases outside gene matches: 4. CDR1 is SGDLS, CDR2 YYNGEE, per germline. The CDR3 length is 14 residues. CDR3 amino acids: CASSAGQGSDTQYF. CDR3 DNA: TGTGCCAGCAGCGCCGGACAGGGTTCAGATACGCAGTATTTT.

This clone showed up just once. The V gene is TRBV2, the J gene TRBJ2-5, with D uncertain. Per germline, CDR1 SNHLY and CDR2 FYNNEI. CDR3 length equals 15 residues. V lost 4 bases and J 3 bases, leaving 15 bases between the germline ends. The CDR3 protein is CASSGSPRVEETQYF. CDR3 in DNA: TGTGCCAGCAGTGGAAGCCCTAGAGTAGAAGAGACCCAGTACTTC.

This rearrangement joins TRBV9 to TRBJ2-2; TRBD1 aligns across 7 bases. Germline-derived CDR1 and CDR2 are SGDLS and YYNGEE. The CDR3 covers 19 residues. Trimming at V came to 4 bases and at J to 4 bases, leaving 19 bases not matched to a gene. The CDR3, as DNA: TGTGCCAGCAGCCCCCCCACGGGGACAGCCCAATTTCTCACCGGGGAGCTGTTTTTT. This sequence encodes CASSPPTGTAQFLTGELFF.